These T cell receptor beta chains were read from a single sample in a study of T cell repertoires in cytomegalovirus infection. Which antigens these TCRs recognize remains unknown. One entry per CDR3 protein, called by TCRdb with MiXCR from the reads. The sample contains 680,000 or so distinct CDR3 sequences, around 35% of which appear only once. The material was cultured PBMCs, obtained from culture after CMV antigen stimulation. These receptors were collected from a human donor in good health (CMV status not recorded). Some clones in this sample may be carry-over from other donors' samples. Both conserved end residues are part of each CDR3. D genes are given only for firm matches. A row's size may be missing; if present it is once, few, many or a size class.

TRBJ2-5 | TRBD2 | NA | TRBV4-2 | CASSQGVAGGRQETQYF | TGTGCCAGCAGCCAAGGGGTAGCGGGGGGGCGGCAAGAGACCCAGTACTTC
TRBJ1-5 | NA | NA | TRBV27 | CASSGQQGQPQHF | TGTGCCAGCAGTGGACAACAGGGACAGCCCCAGCATTTT
TRBJ2-1 | TRBD1 | NA | TRBV4-2 | CASSHGGQGGFEQFF | TGTGCCAGCAGCCACGGAGGACAGGGTGGGTTTGAGCAGTTCTTC
TRBJ2-3 | NA | NA | TRBV5-1 | CASSLDAGATDTQYF | TGCGCCAGCAGCTTGGATGCGGGGGCCACAGATACGCAGTATTTT
TRBJ2-5 | TRBD2 | few | TRBV7-2 | CASSFRSGSGETQYF | TGTGCCAGCAGCTTTCGTAGCGGGAGCGGTGAGACCCAGTACTTC
TRBJ1-5 | TRBD1 | NA | TRBV6-1 | CASSEARTGVQPQHF | TGTGCCAGCAGTGAAGCCAGGACAGGGGTGCAGCCCCAGCATTTT
TRBJ2-1 | NA | few | TRBV7-9 | CASSFYLNNEQFF | TGTGCCAGCAGCTTTTATCTAAACAATGAGCAGTTCTTC
TRBJ1-3 | TRBD1 | few | TRBV28 | CASRRRQGNSGNTIYF | TGTGCCAGCAGACGACGACAGGGGAACTCTGGAAACACCATATATTTT
TRBJ1-4 | NA | many | TRBV7-8 | CASSYRGQRVNEKLFF | TGTGCCAGCAGCTACCGGGGGCAGAGGGTGAATGAAAAACTGTTTTTT
TRBJ1-1 | NA | NA | TRBV7-9 | CASTQRGVGARPNTEAFF | TGTGCCAGCACCCAAAGGGGCGTGGGTGCTCGGCCGAACACTGAAGCTTTCTTT
TRBJ2-5 | NA | NA | TRBV19 | CASSTEGETQYF | TGTGCCAGTAGTACAGAGGGGGAGACCCAGTACTTC
TRBJ2-4 | TRBD1 | NA | TRBV5-4 | CASSPDRGFAKNLYF | TGTGCCAGCAGCCCTGACAGGGGGTTTGCCAAAAACCTTTACTTC
TRBJ1-2 | NA | few | TRBV4-3 | CASSQAWAGLHYGYTF | TGCGCCAGCAGCCAAGCGTGGGCAGGGTTACACTATGGCTACACCTTC
TRBJ2-7 | NA | few | TRBV12-3/TRBV12-4 | CASSLSRRLTLYEQYF | TGTGCCAGCAGTTTGAGTAGGCGTCTGACCCTCTACGAGCAGTACTTC
TRBJ2-7 | TRBD2 | NA | TRBV27 | CASSLRVGTTYEQYF | TGTGCCAGCAGTTTACGTGTAGGGACTACCTACGAGCAGTACTTC
TRBJ2-5 | TRBD2 | NA | TRBV5-5 | CASSMGLAGDGETQYF | TGTGCCAGCAGCATGGGACTAGCGGGAGATGGCGAGACCCAGTACTTC
TRBJ1-1 | NA | few | TRBV6-2/TRBV6-3 | CASSWRGDTEAFF | TGTGCCAGCAGTTGGAGGGGGGACACTGAAGCTTTCTTT
TRBJ2-7 | NA | few | TRBV7-6 | CASSPGPGTVDYEQYF | TGTGCCAGCAGCCCCGGACCCGGGACCGTCGACTACGAGCAGTACTTC
TRBJ2-5 | NA | NA | TRBV2 | CASSGSALETQYF | TGTGCCAGCAGTGGGTCAGCGTTAGAGACCCAGTACTTC
TRBJ2-7 | TRBD1 | few | TRBV14 | CASSQDPTLPGQGMRGEQYF | TGTGCCAGCAGCCAAGATCCGACTCTTCCGGGACAGGGGATGAGAGGCGAGCAGTACTTC
TRBJ2-3 | NA | NA | TRBV12-3/TRBV12-4 | CASSPPRPGGTDTQYF | TGTGCCAGCAGCCCACCCCGACCCGGAGGCACAGATACGCAGTATTTT
TRBJ1-1 | TRBD1 | many | TRBV6-2/TRBV6-3 | CASSSQGRDTEAFF | TGTGCCAGCAGTTCACAGGGGAGGGACACTGAAGCTTTCTTT
TRBJ2-5 | NA | few | TRBV7-8 | CASSTVAETQYF | TGTGCCAGCAGTACAGTGGCGGAGACCCAGTACTTC
TRBJ2-5 | TRBD2 | NA | TRBV5-5 | CASSPGLAAEETQYF | TGTGCCAGCAGCCCGGGACTAGCGGCAGAAGAGACCCAGTACTTC
TRBJ1-5 | NA | NA | TRBV28 | CASSLIRSRLDTPQHF | TGTGCCAGCAGTTTGATTCGGTCGCGGCTGGATACGCCCCAGCATTTT
TRBJ1-1 | TRBD1 | NA | TRBV6-5 | CASSPRTGITEAFF | TGTGCCAGCAGTCCCCGGACAGGGATCACTGAAGCTTTCTTT
TRBJ2-7 | TRBD1 | NA | TRBV7-9 | CASSSFRDRGGWGKSYEQYF | TGTGCCAGCAGCTCCTTCCGGGACAGGGGAGGTTGGGGAAAATCCTACGAGCAGTACTTC
TRBJ2-1 | TRBD2 | many | TRBV7-2 | CASSLVGLARNEQFF | TGTGCCAGCAGCTTAGTTGGACTAGCGCGCAATGAGCAGTTCTTC
TRBJ2-5 | NA | NA | TRBV5-1 | CASSLGVTGRETQYF | TGCGCCAGCAGCCTTGGAGTTACAGGGAGAGAGACCCAGTACTTC
TRBJ2-7 | NA | NA | TRBV20-1 | CSGEAGLRGEQYF | TGCAGTGGAGAAGCCGGACTCCGGGGCGAGCAGTACTTC
TRBJ2-1 | NA | NA | TRBV7-9 | CASSRYTGAEGRTTARSYNEQFF | TGTGCCAGCAGCCGCTACACCGGGGCGGAGGGCAGAACTACCGCCCGCTCCTACAATGAGCAGTTCTTC
TRBJ2-7 | TRBD2 | many | TRBV10-2 | CASSLAGLAYEQYF | TGCGCCAGCAGTTTAGCGGGACTCGCCTACGAGCAGTACTTC
TRBJ2-1 | TRBD2 | few | TRBV4-2 | CASSPAWGSGNNEQFF | TGTGCCAGCAGCCCAGCTTGGGGAAGCGGGAACAATGAGCAGTTCTTC
TRBJ1-1 | NA | NA | TRBV4-1 | CASSQDTSGVGTEAFF | TGCGCCAGCAGCCAAGATACGAGTGGCGTCGGCACTGAAGCTTTCTTT
TRBJ2-5 | NA | once | TRBV10-3 | CAIRLGPTVETQYF | TGTGCCATCAGACTAGGACCAACCGTAGAGACCCAGTACTTC
TRBJ2-7 | NA | many | TRBV7-2 | CASSLDRSYEQYF | TGTGCCAGCAGCTTAGACAGGTCCTACGAGCAGTACTTC
TRBJ2-3 | NA | NA | TRBV27 | CASSLMVGTDTQYF | TGTGCCAGCAGTTTAATGGTGGGGACAGATACGCAGTATTTT
TRBJ2-4 | TRBD1 | few | TRBV7-8 | CASSSLRDSRLAKNIQYF | TGTGCCAGCAGCTCCCTCCGGGACAGCCGATTAGCCAAAAACATTCAGTACTTC
TRBJ2-1 | NA | NA | TRBV6-1 | CASSEAGPDEQFF | TGTGCCAGCAGTGAAGCGGGTCCGGATGAGCAGTTCTTC
TRBJ2-7 | TRBD1 | few | TRBV11-2 | CASSFRQGWQYF | TGTGCCAGCAGCTTCCGACAGGGGTGGCAGTACTTC
TRBJ2-6 | TRBD1 | NA | TRBV7-9 | CASSLGTGGLSGANVLTF | TGTGCCAGCAGCCTAGGGACAGGGGGTCTTTCTGGGGCCAACGTCCTGACTTTC
TRBJ2-1 | NA | once | TRBV2 | CASKQEGRGEQFF | TGTGCCAGCAAACAGGAGGGGCGAGGGGAGCAGTTCTTC
TRBJ2-1 | TRBD2 | few | TRBV19 | CASSIGLAGGKRGNEQFF | TGTGCCAGTAGTATAGGGCTAGCGGGAGGGAAACGGGGCAATGAGCAGTTCTTC
TRBJ2-6 | NA | NA | TRBV5-4 | CASSPAPPGANVLTF | TGTGCCAGCAGCCCCGCCCCCCCTGGGGCCAACGTCCTGACTTTC
TRBJ2-5 | NA | NA | TRBV20-1 | CSARDRVHDFQETQYF | TGCAGTGCTAGAGATCGGGTTCACGACTTTCAAGAGACCCAGTACTTC
TRBJ1-5 | NA | NA | TRBV19 | CASRPTGGIQHF | TGTGCCAGTAGACCTACCGGGGGCATCCAGCATTTT
TRBJ1-2 | TRBD1 | few | TRBV4-1 | CASSPTGALGDYGYTF | TGCGCCAGCAGCCCGACAGGGGCGTTGGGTGACTATGGCTACACCTTC
TRBJ1-1 | NA | NA | TRBV6-1 | CASKTRGEAFF | TGTGCCAGCAAAACCAGGGGAGAAGCTTTCTTT
TRBJ2-3 | NA | NA | TRBV2 | CASRLRQPDTQYF | TGTGCCAGCAGACTCCGACAGCCAGATACGCAGTATTTT
TRBJ1-1 | NA | many | TRBV7-2 | CASSFGGSKAEAFF | TGTGCCAGCAGCTTCGGGGGTTCCAAAGCGGAGGCTTTCTTT
TRBJ1-2 | NA | NA | TRBV6-2/TRBV6-3 | CASSPREGSYGYTF | TGTGCCAGCAGTCCCCGAGAGGGCAGCTATGGCTACACCTTC
TRBJ1-5 | NA | NA | TRBV7-8 | CASSSIGTTNQPQHF | TGTGCCAGCAGCTCGATAGGGACAACTAATCAGCCCCAGCATTTT